This entry is about one T cell receptor (beta chain). The target antigen is unknown. The CDR3 is 15 amino acids. V lost 0 bases, J lost 2 bases, and 11 bases lay in between. Germline assignment: CDR1 DFQATT and CDR2 SNEGSKA (reference sequence). TCRdb fed the 5' RACE reads into MiXCR, producing one record per CDR3 protein. The repertoire consists of 500,000 to 650,000 distinct CDR3 sequences, with 20% to 25% occurring once and the leading ten covering around 0.5%. These data originate in a study of identical twins. General study points: Conclusions were based on cross-sectional statistical analysis, without following the same donors. Insertions ran lower in abundant cord blood beta clonotypes, though not in memory repertoires.

These data were also reused for a study on yellow fever vaccine responses in identical twins.

The chain combines TRBV20-1 with TRBJ2-1; tentatively, D is TRBD2 (5 bases). The clonotype originates from a woman aged 18-29 years in good health. Sample: CD4+ T cells sorted from blood. The CDR3 here is CSARDTRATYNEQFF. In nucleotides, the CDR3 is TGCAGTGCTAGAGATACGAGGGCTACCTACAATGAGCAGTTCTTC.